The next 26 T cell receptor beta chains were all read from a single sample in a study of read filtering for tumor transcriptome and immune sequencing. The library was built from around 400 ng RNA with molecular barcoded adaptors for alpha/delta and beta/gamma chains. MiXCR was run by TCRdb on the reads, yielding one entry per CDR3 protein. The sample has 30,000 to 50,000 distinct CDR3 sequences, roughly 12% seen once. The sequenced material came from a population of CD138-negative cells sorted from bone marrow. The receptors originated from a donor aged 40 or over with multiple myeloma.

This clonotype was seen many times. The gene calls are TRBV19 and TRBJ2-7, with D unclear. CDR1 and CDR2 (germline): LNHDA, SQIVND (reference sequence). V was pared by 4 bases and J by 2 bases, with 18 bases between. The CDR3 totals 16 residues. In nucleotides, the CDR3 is TGTGCCAGTAGTAGCACCCAACGAGTAGAAGCCTACGAGCAGTACTTC. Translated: CASSSTQRVEAYEQYF.

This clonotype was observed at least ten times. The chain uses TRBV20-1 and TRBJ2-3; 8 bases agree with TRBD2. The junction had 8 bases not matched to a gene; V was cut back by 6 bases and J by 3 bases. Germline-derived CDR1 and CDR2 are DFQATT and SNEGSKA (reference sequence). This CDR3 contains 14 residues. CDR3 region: CSARRGAGTDTQYF. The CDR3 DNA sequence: TGCAGTGCCAGGCGGGGGGCGGGGACAGATACGCAGTATTTT.

As DNA, the CDR3 is TGTGCCAGCAGCCAAGAGGCAGACAATCAGCCCCAGCATTTT. Protein: CASSQEADNQPQHF. The chain combines TRBV3-1 with TRBJ1-5; D uncertain. The germline V gene has CDR1 LGHDT and CDR2 YNNKEL (reference sequence). The CDR3 runs 14 residues. Between the trimmed V and J ends, which lost 0 bases and 3 bases, there was a span of 6 bases. The entire variable domain, with the rest obtained from reference TRBV3-1 and TRBJ1-5, is as follows: DTAVSQTPKYLVTQMGNDKSIKCEQNLGHDTMYWYKQDSKKFLKIMFSYNNKELIINETVPNRFSPKSPDKAHLNLHINSLELGDSAVYFCASSQEADNQPQHFGDGTRLSIL.

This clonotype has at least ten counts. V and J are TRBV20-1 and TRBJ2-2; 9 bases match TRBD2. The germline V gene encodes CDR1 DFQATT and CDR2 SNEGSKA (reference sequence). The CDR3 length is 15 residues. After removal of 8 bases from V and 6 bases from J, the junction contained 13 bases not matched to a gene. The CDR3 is CSLNPPSGASGELFF. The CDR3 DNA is TGCAGTCTTAACCCCCCTAGCGGGGCTTCCGGGGAGCTGTTTTTT.

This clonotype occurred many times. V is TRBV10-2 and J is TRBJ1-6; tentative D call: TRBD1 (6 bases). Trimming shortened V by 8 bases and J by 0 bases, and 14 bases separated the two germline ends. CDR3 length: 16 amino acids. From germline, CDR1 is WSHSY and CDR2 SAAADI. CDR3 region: CASRGAESSYNSPLHF. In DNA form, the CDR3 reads TGCGCCAGCCGGGGGGCGGAGAGCTCCTATAATTCACCCCTCCACTTT.

The CDR3 DNA reads as TGCAGTGCTAGAATGTCGGCTGAGCAGTACTTC. It encodes CSARMSAEQYF. The gene calls are TRBV20-1 and TRBJ2-7; D gene ambiguous. There are 11 residues in the CDR3. V gave up 2 bases and J gave up 7 bases, with 9 bases separating them. Germline V gene data show CDR1 as DFQATT and CDR2 as SNEGSKA (reference sequence).

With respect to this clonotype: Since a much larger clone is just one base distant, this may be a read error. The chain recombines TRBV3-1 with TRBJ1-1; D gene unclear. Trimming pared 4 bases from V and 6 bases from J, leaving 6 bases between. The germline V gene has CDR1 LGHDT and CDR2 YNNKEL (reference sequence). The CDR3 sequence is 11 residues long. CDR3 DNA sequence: TGTGCCAGCAGCCGCGGTTCTGAAGCTTTCTTT. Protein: CASSRGSEAFF.

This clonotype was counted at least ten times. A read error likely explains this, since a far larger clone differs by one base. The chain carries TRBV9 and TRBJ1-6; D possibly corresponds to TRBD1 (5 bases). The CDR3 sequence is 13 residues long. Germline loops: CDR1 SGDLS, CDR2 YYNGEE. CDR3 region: CASARAGTTEAYF. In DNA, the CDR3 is TGTGCCAGCGCACGAGCTGGGACCACTGAAGCTTACTTT.

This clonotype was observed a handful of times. The CDR3 region has the DNA TGTGCCAGCAGTTACGGGACTCGATACCCGGACAGTTATACAGATACGCAGTATTTT. Translating it yields CASSYGTRYPDSYTDTQYF. The chain uses TRBV6-6 and TRBJ2-3, with D perhaps being TRBD1 or TRBD2 (6 bases each). V gave up 2 bases and J gave up 3 bases, with 24 bases separating them. There are 19 residues in the CDR3. CDR1 and CDR2 from the germline V gene are MNHNY and SVGAGI (reference sequence).

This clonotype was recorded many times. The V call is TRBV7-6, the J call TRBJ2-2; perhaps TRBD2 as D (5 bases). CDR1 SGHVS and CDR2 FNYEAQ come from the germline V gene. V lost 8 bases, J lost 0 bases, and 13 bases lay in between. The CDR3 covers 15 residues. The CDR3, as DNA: TGTGCCAGCGCCTTGGAGGCCGCGAACACCGGGGAGCTGTTTTTT. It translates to CASALEAANTGELFF.

CDR3 bases: TGTGCCAGTAGGAGTTTGTTTGACCGGGACACAGATACGCAGTATTTT. Translating it yields CASRSLFDRDTDTQYF. The chain links TRBV19 to TRBJ2-3, with D tentatively TRBD2 (5 bases). V was shortened by 6 bases and J by 2 bases, with 18 bases between the two germline ends. The CDR3 has 16 residues. The germline V gene has CDR1 LNHDA and CDR2 SQIVND (reference sequence).

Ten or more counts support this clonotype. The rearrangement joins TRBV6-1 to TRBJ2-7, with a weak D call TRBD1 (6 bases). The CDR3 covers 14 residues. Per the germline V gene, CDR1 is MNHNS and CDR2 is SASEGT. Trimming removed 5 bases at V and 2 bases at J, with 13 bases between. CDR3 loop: CASSLVSGAYEQYF. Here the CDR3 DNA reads TGTGCCAGCAGTTTAGTTTCAGGGGCCTACGAGCAGTACTTC.

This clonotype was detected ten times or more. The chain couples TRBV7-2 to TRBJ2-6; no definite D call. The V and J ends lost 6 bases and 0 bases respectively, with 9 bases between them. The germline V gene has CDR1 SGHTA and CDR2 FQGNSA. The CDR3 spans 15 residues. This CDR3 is CASRVGVSGANVLTF. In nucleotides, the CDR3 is TGTGCCAGCAGGGTAGGCGTCTCTGGGGCCAACGTCCTGACTTTC.

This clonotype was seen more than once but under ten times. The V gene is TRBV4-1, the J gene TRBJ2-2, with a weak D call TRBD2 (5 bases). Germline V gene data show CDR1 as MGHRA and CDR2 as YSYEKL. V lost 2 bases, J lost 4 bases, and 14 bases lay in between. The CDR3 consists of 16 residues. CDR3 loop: CASSQPIPTSTGELFF. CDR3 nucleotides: TGCGCCAGCAGCCAACCTATACCTACTAGCACCGGGGAGCTGTTTTTT.

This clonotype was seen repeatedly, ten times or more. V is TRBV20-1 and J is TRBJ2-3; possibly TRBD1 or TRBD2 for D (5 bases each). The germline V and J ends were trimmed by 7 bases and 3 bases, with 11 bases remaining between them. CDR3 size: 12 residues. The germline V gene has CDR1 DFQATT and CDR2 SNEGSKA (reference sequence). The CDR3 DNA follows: TGCAGTGGCCAGGGAGCTACAGATACGCAGTATTTT. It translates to CSGQGATDTQYF.

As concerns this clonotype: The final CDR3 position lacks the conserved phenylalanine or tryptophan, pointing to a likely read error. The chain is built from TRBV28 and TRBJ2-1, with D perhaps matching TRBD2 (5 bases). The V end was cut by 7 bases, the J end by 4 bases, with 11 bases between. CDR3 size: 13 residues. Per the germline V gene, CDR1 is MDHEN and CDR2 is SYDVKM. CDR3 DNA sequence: TGTGCCAGCAAGGCTGGCGGGTACAATGAGCAGTTCCTC. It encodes CASKAGGYNEQFL.

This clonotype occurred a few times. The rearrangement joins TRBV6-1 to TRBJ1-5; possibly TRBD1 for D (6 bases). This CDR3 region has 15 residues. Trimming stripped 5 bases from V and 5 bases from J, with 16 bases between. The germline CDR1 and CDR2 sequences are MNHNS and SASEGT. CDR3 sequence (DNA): TGTGCCAGCAGTTCTCACAGGGTTCCTTATCAGCCCCAGCATTTT. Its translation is CASSSHRVPYQPQHF.

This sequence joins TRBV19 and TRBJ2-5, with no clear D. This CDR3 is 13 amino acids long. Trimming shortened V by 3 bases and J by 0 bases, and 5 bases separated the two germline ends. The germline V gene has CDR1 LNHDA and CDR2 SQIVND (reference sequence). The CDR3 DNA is TGTGCCAGTAGTATCGGAAACCAAGAGACCCAGTACTTC. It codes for CASSIGNQETQYF.

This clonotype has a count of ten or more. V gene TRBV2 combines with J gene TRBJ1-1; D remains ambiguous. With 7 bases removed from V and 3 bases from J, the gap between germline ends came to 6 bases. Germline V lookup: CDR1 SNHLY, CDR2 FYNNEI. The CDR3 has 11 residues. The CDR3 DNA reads TGTGCCAGCAAGCAGCACACTGAAGCTTTCTTT. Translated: CASKQHTEAFF.

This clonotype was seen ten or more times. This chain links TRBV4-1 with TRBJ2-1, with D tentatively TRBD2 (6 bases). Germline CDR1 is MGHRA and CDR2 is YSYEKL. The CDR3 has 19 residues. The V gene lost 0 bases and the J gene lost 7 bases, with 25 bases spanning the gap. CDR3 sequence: CASSQEGIRSAAGRNEQFF. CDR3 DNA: TGCGCCAGCAGCCAAGAAGGGATCCGATCGGCGGCAGGGAGGAATGAGCAGTTCTTC.

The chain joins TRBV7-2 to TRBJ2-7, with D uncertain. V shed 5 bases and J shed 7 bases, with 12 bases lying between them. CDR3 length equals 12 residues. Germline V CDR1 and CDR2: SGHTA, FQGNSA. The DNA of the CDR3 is TGTGCCAGCAGCCCGTCAAGCCATGAGCAGTACTTC. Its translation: CASSPSSHEQYF.

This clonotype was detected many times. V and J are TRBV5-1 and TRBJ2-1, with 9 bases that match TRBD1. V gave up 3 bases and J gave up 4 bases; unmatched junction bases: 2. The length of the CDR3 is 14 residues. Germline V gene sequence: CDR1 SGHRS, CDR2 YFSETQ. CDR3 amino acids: CASSWTGAYNEQFF. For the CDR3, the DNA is TGCGCCAGCAGCTGGACAGGGGCTTACAATGAGCAGTTCTTC.

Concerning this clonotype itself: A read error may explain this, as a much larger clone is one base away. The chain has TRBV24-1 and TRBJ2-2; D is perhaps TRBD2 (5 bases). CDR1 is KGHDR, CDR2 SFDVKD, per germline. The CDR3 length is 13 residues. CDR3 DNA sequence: TGTGCCACCAGTGACGAGGTTCCCGGGGAGCTGGTTTTT. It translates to CATSDEVPGELVF.

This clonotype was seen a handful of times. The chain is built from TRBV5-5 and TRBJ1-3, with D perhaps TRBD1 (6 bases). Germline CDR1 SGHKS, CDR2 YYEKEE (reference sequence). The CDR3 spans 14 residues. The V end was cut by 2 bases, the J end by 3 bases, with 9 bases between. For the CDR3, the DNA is TGTGCCAGCAGCTTCGGGACACATGGAAACACCATATATTTT. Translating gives CASSFGTHGNTIYF. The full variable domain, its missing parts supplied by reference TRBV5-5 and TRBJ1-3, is DAGVTQSPTHLIKTRGQQVTLRCSPISGHKSVSWYQQVLGQGPQFIFQYYEKEERGRGNFPDRFSARQFPNYSSELNVNALLLGDSALYLCASSFGTHGNTIYFGEGSWLTVV.

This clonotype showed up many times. The CDR3 coding sequence is TGTGCCAGCAGTCCTACAGGGAACGAGCAGTACTTC. Protein product: CASSPTGNEQYF. The chain combines TRBV6-2 or TRBV6-3 with TRBJ2-7; perhaps TRBD1 as D (6 bases). CDR3 length: 12 amino acids. Per germline, CDR1 MNHEY and CDR2 SVGEGT. Trimming pared 5 bases from V and 5 bases from J, leaving 10 bases between.

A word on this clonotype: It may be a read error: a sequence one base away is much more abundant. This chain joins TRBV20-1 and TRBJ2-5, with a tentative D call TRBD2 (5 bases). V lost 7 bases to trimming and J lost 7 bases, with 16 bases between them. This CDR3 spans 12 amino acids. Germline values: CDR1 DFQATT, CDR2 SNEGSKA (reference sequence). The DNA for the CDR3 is TGCAGTGTTAGGACTCCACCGGGGACCCAGTACTTC. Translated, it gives CSVRTPPGTQYF.